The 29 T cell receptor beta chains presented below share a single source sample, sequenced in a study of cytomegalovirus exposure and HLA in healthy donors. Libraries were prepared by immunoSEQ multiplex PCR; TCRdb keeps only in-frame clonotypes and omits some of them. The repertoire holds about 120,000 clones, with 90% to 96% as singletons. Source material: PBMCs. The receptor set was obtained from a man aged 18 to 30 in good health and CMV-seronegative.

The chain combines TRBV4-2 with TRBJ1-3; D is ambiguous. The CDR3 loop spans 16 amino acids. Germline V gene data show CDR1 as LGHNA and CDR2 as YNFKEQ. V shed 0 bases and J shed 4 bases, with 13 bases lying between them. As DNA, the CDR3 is TGTGCCAGCAGCCAAGAAATGGGCCCCGTGGGAAACACCATATATTTT. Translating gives CASSQEMGPVGNTIYF.

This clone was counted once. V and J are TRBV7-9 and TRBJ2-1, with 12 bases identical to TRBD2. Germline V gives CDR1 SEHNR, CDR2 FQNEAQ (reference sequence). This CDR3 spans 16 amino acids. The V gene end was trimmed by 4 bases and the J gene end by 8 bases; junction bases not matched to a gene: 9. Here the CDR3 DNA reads TGTGCCAGCAGCTGGGGACTAGCGGGCCGACGAGATGAGCAGTTCTTC. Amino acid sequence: CASSWGLAGRRDEQFF.

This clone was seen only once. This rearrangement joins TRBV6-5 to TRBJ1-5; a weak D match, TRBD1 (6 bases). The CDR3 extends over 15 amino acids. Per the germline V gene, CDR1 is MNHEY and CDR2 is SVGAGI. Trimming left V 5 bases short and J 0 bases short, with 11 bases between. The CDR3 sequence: CASSQDSNSNQPQHF. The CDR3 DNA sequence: TGTGCCAGCAGTCAGGACAGTAATAGCAATCAGCCCCAGCATTTT.

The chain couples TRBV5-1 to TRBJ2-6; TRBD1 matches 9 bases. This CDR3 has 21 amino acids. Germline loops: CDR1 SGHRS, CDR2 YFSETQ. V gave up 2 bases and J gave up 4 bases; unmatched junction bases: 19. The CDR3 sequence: CASSFRYVTGQGLEGANVLTF. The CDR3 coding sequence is TGCGCCAGCAGCTTCAGATACGTAACGGGACAGGGTTTGGAGGGGGCCAACGTCCTGACTTTC. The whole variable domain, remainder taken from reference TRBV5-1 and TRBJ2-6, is KAGVTQTPRYLIKTRGQQVTLSCSPISGHRSVSWYQQTPGQGLQFLFEYFSETQRNKGNFPGRFSGRQFSNSRSEMNVSTLELGDSALYLCASSFRYVTGQGLEGANVLTFGAGSRLTVL.

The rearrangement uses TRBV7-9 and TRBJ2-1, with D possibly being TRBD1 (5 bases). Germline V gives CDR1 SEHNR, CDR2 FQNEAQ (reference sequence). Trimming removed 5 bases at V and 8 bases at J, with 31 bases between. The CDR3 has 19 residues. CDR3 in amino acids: CASSRQFGATLEKVDEQFF. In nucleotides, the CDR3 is TGTGCCAGCAGCCGACAGTTTGGGGCGACTCTAGAAAAGGTGGATGAGCAGTTCTTC.

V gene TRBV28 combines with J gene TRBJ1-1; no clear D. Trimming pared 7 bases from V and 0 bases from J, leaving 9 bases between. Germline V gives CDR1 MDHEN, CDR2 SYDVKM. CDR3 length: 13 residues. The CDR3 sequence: CASIPPVNTEAFF. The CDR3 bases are TGTGCCAGCATTCCCCCCGTGAACACTGAAGCTTTCTTT.

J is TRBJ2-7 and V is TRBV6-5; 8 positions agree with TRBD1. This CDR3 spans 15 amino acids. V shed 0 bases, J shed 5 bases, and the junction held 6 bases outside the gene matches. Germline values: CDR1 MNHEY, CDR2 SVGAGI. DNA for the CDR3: TGTGCCAGCAGTTACTCGTTAACAGGGGGAAACGAGCAGTACTTC. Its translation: CASSYSLTGGNEQYF.

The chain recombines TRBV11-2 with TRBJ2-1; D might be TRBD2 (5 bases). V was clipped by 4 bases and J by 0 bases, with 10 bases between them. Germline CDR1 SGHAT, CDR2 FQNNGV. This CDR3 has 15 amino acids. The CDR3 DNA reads TGTGCCAGCAGCTCCATGGGGAGCTCCTACAATGAGCAGTTCTTC. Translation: CASSSMGSSYNEQFF. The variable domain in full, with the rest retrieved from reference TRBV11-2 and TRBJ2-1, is EAGVAQSPRYKIIEKRQSVAFWCNPISGHATLYWYQQILGQGPKLLIQFQNNGVVDDSQLPKDRFSAERLKGVDSTLKIQPAKLEDSAVYLCASSSMGSSYNEQFFGPGTRLTVL.

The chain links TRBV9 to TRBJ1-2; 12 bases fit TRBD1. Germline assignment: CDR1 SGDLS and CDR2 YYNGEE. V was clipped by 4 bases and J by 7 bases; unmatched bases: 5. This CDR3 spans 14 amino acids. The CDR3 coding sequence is TGTGCCAGCAGCCCCGGGGACAGGGGGCGTGGCTACACCTTC. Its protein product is CASSPGDRGRGYTF. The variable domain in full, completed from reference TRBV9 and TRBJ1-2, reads DSGVTQTPKHLITATGQRVTLRCSPRSGDLSVYWYQQSLDQGLQFLIQYYNGEERAKGNILERFSAQQFPDLHSELNLSSLELGDSALYFCASSPGDRGRGYTFGSGTRLTVV.

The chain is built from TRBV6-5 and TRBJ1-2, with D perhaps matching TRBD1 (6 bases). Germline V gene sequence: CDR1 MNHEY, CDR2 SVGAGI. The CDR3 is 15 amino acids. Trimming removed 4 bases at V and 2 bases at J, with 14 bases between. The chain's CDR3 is CASSFGTSVNYGYTF. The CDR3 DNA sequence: TGTGCCAGCAGTTTCGGGACATCAGTCAACTATGGCTACACCTTC.

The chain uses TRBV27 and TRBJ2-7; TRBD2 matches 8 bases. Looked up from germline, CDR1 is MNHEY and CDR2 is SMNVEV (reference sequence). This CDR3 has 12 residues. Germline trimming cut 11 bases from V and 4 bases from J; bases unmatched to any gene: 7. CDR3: CACASGGYEQYF. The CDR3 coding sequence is TGTGCCTGTGCTTCGGGAGGGTACGAGCAGTACTTC.

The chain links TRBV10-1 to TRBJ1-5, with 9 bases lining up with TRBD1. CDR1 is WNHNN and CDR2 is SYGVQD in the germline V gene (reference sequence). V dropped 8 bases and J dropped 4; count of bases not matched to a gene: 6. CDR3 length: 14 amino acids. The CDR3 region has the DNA TGCGCCAGCGCCAGACAGGGGGGAAATCAGCCCCAGCATTTT. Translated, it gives CASARQGGNQPQHF.

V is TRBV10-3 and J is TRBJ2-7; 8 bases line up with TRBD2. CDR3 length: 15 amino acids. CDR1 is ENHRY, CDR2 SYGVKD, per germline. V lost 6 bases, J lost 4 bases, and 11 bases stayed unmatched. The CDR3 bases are TGTGCCATCAGCGGGTTGAAGCGGGAGTTATACGAGCAGTACTTC. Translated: CAISGLKRELYEQYF.

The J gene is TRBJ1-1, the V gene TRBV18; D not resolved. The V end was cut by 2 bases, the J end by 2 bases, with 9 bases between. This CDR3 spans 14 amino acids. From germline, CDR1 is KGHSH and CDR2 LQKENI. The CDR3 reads CASSPIAPNTEAFF. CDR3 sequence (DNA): TGTGCCAGCTCACCAATCGCGCCAAACACTGAAGCTTTCTTT.

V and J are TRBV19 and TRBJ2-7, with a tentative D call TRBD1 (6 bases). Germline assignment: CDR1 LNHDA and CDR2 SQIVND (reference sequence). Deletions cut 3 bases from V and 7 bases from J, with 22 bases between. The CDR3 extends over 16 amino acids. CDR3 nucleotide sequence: TGTGCCAGTAGTATCGGCCGTCGGCAGGGGATTGTGGAGCAGTACTTC. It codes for CASSIGRRQGIVEQYF.

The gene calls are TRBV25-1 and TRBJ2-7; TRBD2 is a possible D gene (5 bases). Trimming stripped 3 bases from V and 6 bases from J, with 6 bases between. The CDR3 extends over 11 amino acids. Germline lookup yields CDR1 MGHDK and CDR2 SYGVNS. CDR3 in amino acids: CASSDAGEQYF. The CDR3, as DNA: TGTGCCAGCAGTGATGCGGGCGAGCAGTACTTC.

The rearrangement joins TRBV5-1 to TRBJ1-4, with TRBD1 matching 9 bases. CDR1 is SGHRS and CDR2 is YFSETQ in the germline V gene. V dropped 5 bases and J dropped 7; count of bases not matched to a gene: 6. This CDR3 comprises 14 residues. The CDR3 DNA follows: TGCGCCAGCAGATTACAGGGGGCGACTGAAAAACTGTTTTTT. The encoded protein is CASRLQGATEKLFF.

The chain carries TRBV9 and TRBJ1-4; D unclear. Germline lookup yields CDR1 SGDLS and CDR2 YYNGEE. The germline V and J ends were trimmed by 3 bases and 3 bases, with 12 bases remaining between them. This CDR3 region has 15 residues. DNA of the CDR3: TGTGCCAGCAGCGAGTTCGAGTACCCTAATGAAAAACTGTTTTTT. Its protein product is CASSEFEYPNEKLFF.

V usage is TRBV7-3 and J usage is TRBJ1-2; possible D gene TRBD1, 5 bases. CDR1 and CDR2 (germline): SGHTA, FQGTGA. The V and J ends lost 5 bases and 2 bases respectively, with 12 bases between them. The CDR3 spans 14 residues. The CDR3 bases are TGTGCCAGCAGCCCCCAGGGATCCAACTATGGCTACACCTTC. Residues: CASSPQGSNYGYTF.

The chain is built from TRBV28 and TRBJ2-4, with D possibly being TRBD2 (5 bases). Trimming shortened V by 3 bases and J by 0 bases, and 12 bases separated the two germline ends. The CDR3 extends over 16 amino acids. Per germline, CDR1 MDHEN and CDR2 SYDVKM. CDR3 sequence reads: CASSFEGFLAKNIQYF. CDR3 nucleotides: TGTGCCAGCAGTTTCGAGGGCTTTCTAGCCAAAAACATTCAGTACTTC.

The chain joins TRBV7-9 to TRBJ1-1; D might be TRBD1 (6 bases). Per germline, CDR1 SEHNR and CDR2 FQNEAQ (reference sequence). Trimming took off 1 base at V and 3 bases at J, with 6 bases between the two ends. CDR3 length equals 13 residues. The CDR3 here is CASSLEGDTEAFF. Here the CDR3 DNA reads TGTGCCAGCAGCTTAGAGGGGGACACTGAAGCTTTCTTT.

The CDR3 bases are TGTGCCAGCAGTTTAGGACTAGCGAGCACAGATACGCAGTATTTT. Translated: CASSLGLASTDTQYF. The chain combines TRBV28 with TRBJ2-3; 9 nucleotides align to TRBD2. Germline CDR1 reads MDHEN; CDR2 reads SYDVKM. Unmatched junction bases numbered 0, after V lost 2 bases and J lost 0 bases. There are 15 residues in the CDR3.

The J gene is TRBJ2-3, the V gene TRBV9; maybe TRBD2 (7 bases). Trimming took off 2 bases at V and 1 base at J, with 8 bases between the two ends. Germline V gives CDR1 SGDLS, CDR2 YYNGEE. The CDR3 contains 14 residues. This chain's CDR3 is CASSVGGRTDTQYF. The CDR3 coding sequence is TGTGCCAGCAGCGTCGGGGGGCGCACAGATACGCAGTATTTT.

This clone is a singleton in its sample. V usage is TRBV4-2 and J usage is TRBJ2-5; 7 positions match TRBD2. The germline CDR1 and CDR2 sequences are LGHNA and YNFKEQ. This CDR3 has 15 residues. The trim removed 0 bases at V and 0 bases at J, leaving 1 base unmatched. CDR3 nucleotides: TGTGCCAGCAGCCAAGAGGGGGGGAACCAAGAGACCCAGTACTTC. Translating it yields CASSQEGGNQETQYF.

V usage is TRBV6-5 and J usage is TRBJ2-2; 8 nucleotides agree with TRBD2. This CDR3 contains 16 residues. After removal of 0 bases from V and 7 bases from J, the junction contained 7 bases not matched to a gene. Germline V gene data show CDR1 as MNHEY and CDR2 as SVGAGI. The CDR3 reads CASSYSAGVMVGELFF. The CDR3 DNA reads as TGTGCCAGCAGTTACTCAGCGGGAGTGATGGTCGGGGAGCTGTTTTTT.

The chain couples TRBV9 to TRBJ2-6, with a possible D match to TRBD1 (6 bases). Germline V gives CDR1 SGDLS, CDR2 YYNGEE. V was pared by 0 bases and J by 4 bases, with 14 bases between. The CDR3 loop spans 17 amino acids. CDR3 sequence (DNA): TGTGCCAGCAGCGTAGATGGGGGCCCCTCCGGGGCCAACGTCCTGACTTTC. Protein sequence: CASSVDGGPSGANVLTF.

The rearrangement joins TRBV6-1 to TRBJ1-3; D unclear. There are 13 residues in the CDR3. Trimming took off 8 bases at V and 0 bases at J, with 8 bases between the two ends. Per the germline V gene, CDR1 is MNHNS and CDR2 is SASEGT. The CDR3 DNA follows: TGTGCCAGCGGCCGCCGCTCTGGAAACACCATATATTTT. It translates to CASGRRSGNTIYF.

Written as DNA, the CDR3 is TGCGCCAGCAGCCCTACTTCAGGGGGTGGTGTTGCCTACGAGCAGTACTTC. This encodes CASSPTSGGGVAYEQYF. The chain carries TRBV4-3 and TRBJ2-7; 7 bases are shared with TRBD1. The CDR3 length is 17 residues. Trimming at V came to 4 bases and at J to 2 bases, leaving 14 bases not matched to a gene. CDR1 LGHNA and CDR2 YSLEER come from the germline V gene.

The CDR3 region has the DNA TGTGCCAGCAGCTTCAGACAGGGTGCTAACACCGGGGAGCTGTTTTTT. Translated: CASSFRQGANTGELFF. This chain links TRBV7-3 with TRBJ2-2, with 7 positions matching TRBD1. Trimming at V came to 3 bases and at J to 2 bases, leaving 6 bases not matched to a gene. The CDR3 loop spans 16 amino acids. Germline V gene data show CDR1 as SGHTA and CDR2 as FQGTGA.